This T cell receptor beta chain is from a study of cytomegalovirus exposure and HLA in healthy donors. Remarks on this clone: Its antigen is unidentified. Within the sample, other DNA sequences also encode this same CDR3.

V lost 0 bases and J lost 2, with 14 bases in between. The germline V gene encodes CDR1 LGHNA and CDR2 YNFKEQ. This CDR3 contains 16 residues. Study conclusions and caveats: The presence/absence work took it that sequencing depth was about the same across donors.

In the PCR, 60 Vbeta and 13 Jbeta primers were used. Measured with immunoSEQ multiplex PCR; TCRdb has only the in-frame clones, and not every one. The sample records around 120,000 clones, 80% being singletons. Sequencing input: PBMCs. This clonotype originated in a male donor in good health and CMV-seronegative. The V and J genes are TRBV4-2 and TRBJ2-7, with D possibly TRBD2 on 6 matching bases. The CDR3 DNA follows: TGTGCCAGCAGCCAAGAAGGGGCGGGATCTCCCTACGAGCAGTACTTC. Translating gives CASSQEGAGSPYEQYF.